This T cell receptor beta chain was recorded in a study of naive and memory T cell subsets. CD8 T cells were positively selected from what remained after CD4 positive selection. Cells stained for CD3, CD4, CD8, CD45RA, CD27 and viability were sorted into four CD45RA/CD27 subsets. CDR1 SGHKS and CDR2 YYEKEE come from the germline V gene (reference sequence). The trim removed 5 bases at V and 2 bases at J, leaving 12 bases unmatched. The CDR3 totals 16 residues. Two oligonucleotides, mixed equimolar, formed the beta constant-region primer covering TRBC1 and TRBC2. Ligated cDNA was amplified by four rounds of PCR with nested alpha and beta constant-region primers and SP2. Via MiXCR, TCRdb re-called the UMI-ligation and nested PCR reads, giving one row per CDR3 protein. Of about 21,000 distinct CDR3 sequences listed, roughly 11% are singletons. The study, taken as a whole, reports: Gini index rose across naive, CM, EM and EMRA in CD4 and CD8.

There are a few counts of this clonotype. Its antigen remains unknown. The rearrangement links TRBV5-5 to TRBJ1-2, with 7 bases that match TRBD1. This TCR was recovered from a human donor in good health. The sample taken for sequencing was central memory CD8+ T cells from blood. The CDR3 coding sequence is TGTGCCAGCAGAGCCAAACAGGGGTTCCTCAACTATGGCTACACCTTC. Protein: CASRAKQGFLNYGYTF.